One sample yielded the 8 T cell receptor beta chains listed below, sequenced in a study of shared clonotypes between healthy human individuals. Data came from immunoSEQ multiplex PCR; TCRdb stores just in-frame clones and leaves some out. The sample contains under 600,000 clones, roughly 97% of which appear only once. Sequenced material: naive CD4+ T cells sorted from blood. Subset denoted: CD45RA+ positively selected. The source of these receptors is a woman in her twenties or thirties in good health.

V gene TRBV9 combines with J gene TRBJ2-6, with 7 bases aligning to TRBD1. V shed 3 bases and J 2 bases; nucleotides not matched to a gene: 2. The length of the CDR3 is 15 residues. Germline V gene lookup returns CDR1 SGDLS and CDR2 YYNGEE. This chain's CDR3 is CASSAQGAGANVLTF. CDR3 bases: TGTGCCAGCAGCGCGCAGGGGGCTGGGGCCAACGTCCTGACTTTC.

The chain is built from TRBV19 and TRBJ1-1; unclear D gene. The CDR3 contains 11 residues. Per the germline V gene, CDR1 is LNHDA and CDR2 is SQIVND (reference sequence). Trimming removed 9 bases at V and 1 base at J, with 6 bases between. CDR3 amino acids: CASFKNTEAFF. CDR3 in DNA: TGTGCCAGCTTCAAGAACACTGAAGCTTTCTTT.

Only one count was recorded for this clone. This chain links TRBV4-1 with TRBJ2-1; 9 nucleotides align to TRBD2. CDR1 and CDR2 from the germline V gene are MGHRA and YSYEKL. With V trimmed by 3 bases and J by 9 bases, 12 bases remained unmatched. The CDR3 length is 16 residues. The CDR3: CASSQGRLADRGEQFF. In DNA, the CDR3 is TGCGCCAGCAGCCAGGGGAGACTAGCGGACCGTGGTGAGCAGTTCTTC.

The chain is built from TRBV29-1 and TRBJ1-2, with D maybe TRBD1 (6 bases). The V end lost 1 base, the J end lost 4 bases, and 16 bases lay between the germline ends. Germline V gene data show CDR1 as SQVTM and CDR2 as ANQGSEA. The CDR3 covers 15 residues. The CDR3 sequence is CSVEVRSQGRYGYTF. Here the CDR3 DNA reads TGCAGCGTTGAAGTCCGTTCACAGGGCCGCTATGGCTACACCTTC.

CDR3 nucleotides: TGCAGCGTTGAGATGACAGATACGCAGTATTTT. Translated, it gives CSVEMTDTQYF. This chain links TRBV29-1 with TRBJ2-3; D uncertain. Trimming removed 3 bases from V and 3 bases from J, with 4 bases in between. Germline CDR1 SQVTM, CDR2 ANQGSEA. The CDR3 is made up of 11 amino acids.

The CDR3 coding sequence is TGTGCCAGCAGCTTAAAAGCAGGGTACGGGACCCAGTACTTC. It codes for CASSLKAGYGTQYF. The chain has TRBV7-3 and TRBJ2-5; tentative D call: TRBD1 (5 bases). CDR3 size: 14 residues. The V end lost 1 base, the J end lost 7 bases, and 13 bases lay between the germline ends. Germline CDR1 SGHTA, CDR2 FQGTGA.

V usage is TRBV18 and J usage is TRBJ2-5, with D possibly matching TRBD2 (6 bases). This CDR3 contains 13 residues. Trimming took off 8 bases at V and 2 bases at J, with 12 bases between the two ends. Germline V gene lookup returns CDR1 KGHSH and CDR2 LQKENI. CDR3 sequence reads: CASNIAAQETQYF. The DNA of the CDR3 is TGTGCCAGCAATATAGCGGCTCAAGAGACCCAGTACTTC.

The chain links TRBV7-9 to TRBJ1-1, with D unclear. V lost 1 base to trimming and J lost 7 bases, with 10 bases between them. This CDR3 contains 13 residues. From germline, CDR1 is SEHNR and CDR2 FQNEAQ (reference sequence). The CDR3: CASSLELRGEAFF. CDR3 sequence (DNA): TGTGCCAGCAGCTTAGAGCTGCGAGGTGAAGCTTTCTTT.